This TCR beta chain is from a study of response to subunit inactivated influenza vaccine. Study-wide points: The authors suggested that few new T cells are recruited per seasonal influenza vaccination.

A few counts support this clonotype. Its antigen remains unidentified. From the RT-PCR reads, TCRdb called clonotypes with MiXCR, one entry per CDR3 protein. This table holds hundreds of thousands of distinct CDR3 sequences, 12% found once. The CDR3 loop spans 13 amino acids. Trimming took 5 bases from V and 5 from J, leaving 10 bases between them. The rearrangement uses TRBV12-3 or TRBV12-4 and TRBJ1-5; TRBD1 is a possible D gene (5 bases). This sequence was found in a man in his fifties or sixties who received an inactivated influenza vaccine. The sample in question was PBMCs from blood, obtained on the day of vaccination. In nucleotides, the CDR3 is TGTGCCAGCAGTCCGGGGACCTATCAGCCCCAGCATTTT. Protein sequence: CASSPGTYQPQHF.